This T cell receptor beta chain is drawn from a study of cytomegalovirus exposure and HLA in healthy donors. The study ran its PCR with 60 Vbeta and 13 Jbeta primers. TCRdb's copy holds only in-frame clones and misses some; the assay was immunoSEQ multiplex PCR. The sample has roughly 110,000 clones, 82% seen once. CDR3 length: 16 amino acids. Looked up from germline, CDR1 is MRHNA and CDR2 is SNTAGT. Trimming cost V 5 bases and J 1 base; bases outside gene matches: 8. The chain uses TRBV6-4 and TRBJ2-1; 7 positions match TRBD1. The sequence came from a woman aged 18-29 years in good health and CMV-seronegative. Material for sequencing was PBMCs. DNA for the CDR3: TGTGCCAGCAGTACGACCGGGACAGTTTCCTACAATGAGCAGTTCTTC. It translates to CASSTTGTVSYNEQFF.